A selection of T cell receptor beta chains follows, all from one sample in a study of T cell repertoires in cytomegalovirus infection. Their antigens are not known. TCRdb reprocessed the reads with MiXCR, giving one entry per CDR3 protein. The data hold roughly 160,000 distinct CDR3 sequences, with 20% to 25% observed a single time. Here the sequenced sample was CD8+ T cells from cultured PBMCs, taken from culture after CMV antigen stimulation. The receptors derive from a human donor in good health (CMV status not recorded). Some clones in this sample may be carry-over from other donors' samples. Both conserved end residues are part of each CDR3. Fields, in order: V gene, clone size, D gene, J gene, CDR3 DNA, CDR3 protein. The D gene is left open where the match is weak. Some rows mark clone size as missing; the rest say once, few, many or name a class of expanded clone.

TRBV5-4	NA	NA	TRBJ2-3	TGTGCCAGCAGCTTGGCCGGGACCTGGGGCACAGATACGCAGTATTTT	CASSLAGTWGTDTQYF
TRBV7-9	once	NA	TRBJ1-5	TGTGCCAGCAGCTTGTCAGCCGATCAGCCCCAGCATTTT	CASSLSADQPQHF
TRBV6-5	few	NA	TRBJ2-3	TGTGCCACCCGGGGGCGGGGAGTGGTAGATACGCAGTATTTT	CATRGRGVVDTQYF
TRBV4-3	NA	TRBD1	TRBJ1-2	TGCGCCAGCAGCCAAGGGACAGGGGGCTATGGCTACACCTTC	CASSQGTGGYGYTF
TRBV7-2	NA	NA	TRBJ1-1	TGTGCCAGCAGCTCCCGGACAGCTATGAACACTGAAGCTTTCTTT	CASSSRTAMNTEAFF
TRBV9	NA	NA	TRBJ2-1	TGTGCCAGCAGCGTAAGCACATCCTACAATGAGCAGTTCTTC	CASSVSTSYNEQFF
TRBV20-1	NA	TRBD2	TRBJ2-1	TGCAGTGCTAGAGATCCTGCACTAGCGGGGGGGTTTGTAAAGTTCTTC	CSARDPALAGGFVKFF
TRBV19	NA	NA	TRBJ1-2	TGTGCCAGTAGTCTATCCCGGATCTATGGCTACACCTTC	CASSLSRIYGYTF
TRBV6-2/TRBV6-3	NA	NA	TRBJ1-5	TGTGCCAGCAGTTTCTCCGGGGGACCCTCCAATCAGCCCCAGCATTTT	CASSFSGGPSNQPQHF
TRBV7-6	NA	TRBD2	TRBJ2-1	TGTGCCAGCAGCTTTCCCTCGGGGGGGGCCGGCTACAATGAGCAGTTCTTC	CASSFPSGGAGYNEQFF
TRBV13	NA	NA	TRBJ1-2	TGTGCCAGCAGATACTCCGGGATAGGGGGGAATGGCTACACCTTC	CASRYSGIGGNGYTF
TRBV27	NA	NA	TRBJ2-2	TGTGCCAGCAGTTTTGTGAAGGGCGGCACCGGGGAGCTGTTTTTT	CASSFVKGGTGELFF
TRBV6-2/TRBV6-3	NA	NA	TRBJ2-5	TGTGCCAGCTCTAAAGAGACCCAGTACTTC	CASSKETQYF